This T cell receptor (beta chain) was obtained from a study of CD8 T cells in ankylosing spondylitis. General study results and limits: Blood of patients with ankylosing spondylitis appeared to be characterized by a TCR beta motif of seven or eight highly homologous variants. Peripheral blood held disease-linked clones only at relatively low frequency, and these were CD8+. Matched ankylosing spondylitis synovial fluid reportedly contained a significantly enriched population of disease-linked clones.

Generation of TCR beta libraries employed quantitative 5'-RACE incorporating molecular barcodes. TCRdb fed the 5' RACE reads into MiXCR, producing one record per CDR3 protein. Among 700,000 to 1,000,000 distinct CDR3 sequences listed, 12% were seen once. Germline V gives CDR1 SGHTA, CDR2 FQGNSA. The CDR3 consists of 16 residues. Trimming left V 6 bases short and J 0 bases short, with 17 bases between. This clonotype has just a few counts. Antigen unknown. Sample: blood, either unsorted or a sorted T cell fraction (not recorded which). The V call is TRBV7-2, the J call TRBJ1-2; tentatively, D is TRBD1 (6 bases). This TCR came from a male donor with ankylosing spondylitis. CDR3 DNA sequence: TGTGCCAGCAGACTGCCAGGGGAGAATACTAACTATGGCTACACCTTC. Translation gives CASRLPGENTNYGYTF.